This TCR beta chain originates from a study of blood T cell repertoires in COVID-19. Study summary: From T cells, B-cell-depleted T cells, or PBMCs came the material, which was cDNA or gDNA.

TCRdb's copy holds only in-frame clones and misses some; the assay was immunoSEQ multiplex PCR. The data show more than 250,000 clones, roughly 80% seen once. Clinical history as reported by participants underpinned cohort assignment. Deletions cut 2 bases from V and 0 bases from J, with 11 bases between. Germline values: CDR1 SNHLY, CDR2 FYNNEI. The CDR3 is made up of 16 amino acids. The rearrangement joins TRBV2 to TRBJ1-3, with no clear D. Specimen: PBMCs or T cells enriched from blood (not recorded which). The receptor comes from a man in his forties who had been exposed to COVID-19. The CDR3 nucleotides read TGTGCCAGCAGTGAATTGGCTAGCACCTCTGGAAACACCATATATTTT. Residues: CASSELASTSGNTIYF.